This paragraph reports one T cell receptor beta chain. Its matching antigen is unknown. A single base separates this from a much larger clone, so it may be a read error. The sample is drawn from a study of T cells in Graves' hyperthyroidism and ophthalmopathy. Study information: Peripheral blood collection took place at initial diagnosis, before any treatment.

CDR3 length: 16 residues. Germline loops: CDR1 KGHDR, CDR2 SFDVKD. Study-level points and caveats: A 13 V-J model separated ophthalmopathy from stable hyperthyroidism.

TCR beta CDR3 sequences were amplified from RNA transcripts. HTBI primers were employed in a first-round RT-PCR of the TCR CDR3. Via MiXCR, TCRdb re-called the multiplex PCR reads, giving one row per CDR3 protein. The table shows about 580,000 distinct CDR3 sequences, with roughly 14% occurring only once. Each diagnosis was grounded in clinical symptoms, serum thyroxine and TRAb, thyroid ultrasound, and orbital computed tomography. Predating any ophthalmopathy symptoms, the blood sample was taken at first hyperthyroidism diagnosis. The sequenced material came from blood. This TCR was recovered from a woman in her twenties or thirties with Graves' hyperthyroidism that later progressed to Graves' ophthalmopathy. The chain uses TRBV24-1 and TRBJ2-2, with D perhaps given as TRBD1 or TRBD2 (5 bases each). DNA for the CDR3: TGTGCCACCAGTGATTGGGGCGGATTAGACACCGGGAAGCTGTTTTTT. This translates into CATSDWGGLDTGKLFF.